This T cell receptor (beta chain) emerged from a study of T cells in localized non-small cell lung cancer. The CDR3 sequence is 13 residues long. Trimming pared 6 bases from V and 11 bases from J, leaving 17 bases between. Germline V lookup: CDR1 MDHEN, CDR2 SYDVKM. Sequenced by immunoSEQ multiplex PCR; TCRdb stores in-frame clones only, minus some. Of about 33,000 clones listed, roughly 78% are singletons. The clonotype was recovered from a male donor aged 60 or over with stage III squamous cell lung carcinoma. The material was peripheral blood, obtained before any cancer treatment. The V and J genes are TRBV28 and TRBJ1-5, with a possible D match to TRBD1 (5 bases). DNA for the CDR3: TGTGCCAGCAGCCTGGGGGGGTTCGTGGCCCAGCATTTT. Its protein is CASSLGGFVAQHF.